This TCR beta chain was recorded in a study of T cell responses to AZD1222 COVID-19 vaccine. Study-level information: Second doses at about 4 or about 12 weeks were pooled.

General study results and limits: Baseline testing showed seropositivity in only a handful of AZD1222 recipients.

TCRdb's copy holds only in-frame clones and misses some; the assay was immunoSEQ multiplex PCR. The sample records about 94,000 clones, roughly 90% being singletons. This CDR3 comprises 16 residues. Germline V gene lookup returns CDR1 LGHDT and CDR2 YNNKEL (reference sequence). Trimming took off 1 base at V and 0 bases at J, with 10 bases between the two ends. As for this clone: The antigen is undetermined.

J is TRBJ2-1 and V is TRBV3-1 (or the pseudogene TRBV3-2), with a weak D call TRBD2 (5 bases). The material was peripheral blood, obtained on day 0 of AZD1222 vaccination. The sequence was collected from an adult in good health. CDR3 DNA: TGTGCCAGCAGCCAAGTAGCGCGGTCCTCCTACAATGAGCAGTTCTTC. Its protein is CASSQVARSSYNEQFF.